This T cell receptor beta chain was found in a study of shared clonotypes between healthy human individuals. This CDR3 spans 14 amino acids. Looked up from germline, CDR1 is MNHEY and CDR2 is SVGAGI. V was shortened by 0 bases and J by 1 base, with 6 bases between the two germline ends. Free of recent acute infections or vaccinations, the donors were healthy HIV-negative adults. Only Caucasian adults living in Nashville, Tennessee served as donors. Of note for this clone: The same CDR3 can be traced to other DNA sequences in this sample.

Sequencing was performed with immunoSEQ multiplex PCR; in TCRdb, only in-frame clones are kept and a portion is missing. The table records approximately 510,000 clones, 79% of them present only once. Sequenced input: PBMCs. This rearrangement joins TRBV6-5 to TRBJ1-2, with D unresolved. The receptor's source is a middle-aged woman in good health. Some clones in this sample may be carry-over from other donors' samples. CDR3 sequence: CASSYSPVNYGYTF. DNA of the CDR3: TGTGCCAGCAGTTACTCGCCCGTTAACTATGGCTACACCTTC.